This TCR beta chain originates from a study of OX40 agonist ivuxolimab in advanced cancers. Study context: An agonistic anti-OX40 (CD134) antibody, ivuxolimab, was used to treat the patients. Recorded diagnoses for dose-escalation patients were hepatocellular carcinoma, melanoma, renal cell or head and neck cancer. Among those treated, three patients had partial responses, one with hepatocellular carcinoma and two with cutaneous melanoma. Whole-study results and caveats: Relative to CD4+ cells, CD8+ T cells on average had more expanded clones.

The data were produced by immunoSEQ multiplex PCR, yet TCRdb's version contains in-frame clones alone and is incomplete. This table has tens of thousands of clones, about 93% appearing once. Germline assignment: CDR1 SGHAT and CDR2 FQNNGV. Trimming took 1 base from V and 8 from J, leaving 9 bases between them. CDR3 length equals 13 residues. To note about this clone: Antigen unknown.

The rearrangement joins TRBV11-2 to TRBJ2-1; D is ambiguous. Specimen: CD4+ or CD8+ T cells sorted from blood, collected in a trial of the OX40 agonist ivuxolimab. The source of this sequence is an adult with an advanced solid tumor such as melanoma, head and neck, liver or kidney cancer. Here the CDR3 DNA reads TGTGCCAGCAGCTTAGGTTTGGGTTATGAGCAGTTCTTC. It codes for CASSLGLGYEQFF.